This T cell receptor (beta chain) was profiled in a study of spatial heterogeneity in lung cancer. At the level of the study: Counts of TCR transcripts in tumor regions correlated strongly with a T cell module score (derived from matched bulk RNA-seq). General study points: In tumors, expanded intratumoral alpha and beta TCR counts tracked mutation counts. Numbers of ubiquitous and regional expanded TCRs tracked ubiquitous and regional nonsynonymous mutation counts, respectively. Estimation of coverage gave values of about 7% for alpha and 13% for beta chains in tumor T cells.

One entry per CDR3 protein, called by TCRdb with MiXCR from the 5' RACE reads. Of approximately 4,900 distinct CDR3 sequences in the sample, roughly 14% are singletons; the top ten hold about 9.5%. V dropped 1 base and J dropped 2; count of bases not matched to a gene: 7. CDR1 LGHNA and CDR2 YNFKEQ come from the germline V gene. The CDR3 contains 16 residues. Time point denoted: sample taken at primary tumor resection. Tumor, nontumor lung or frozen PBMC supplied whole RNA that was sequenced unsorted. This clonotype appeared many times. Its antigen is as yet unknown. This clonotype was obtained from a female donor with early-stage non-small cell lung cancer. This sequence joins TRBV4-2 and TRBJ2-5; 7 positions match TRBD2. The sample was lung tumor tissue, taken at surgery. As DNA, the CDR3 is TGTGCCAGCAGCCAAGCGGCCGGACTAGAGCAAGAGACCCAGTACTTC. Its translation is CASSQAAGLEQETQYF.